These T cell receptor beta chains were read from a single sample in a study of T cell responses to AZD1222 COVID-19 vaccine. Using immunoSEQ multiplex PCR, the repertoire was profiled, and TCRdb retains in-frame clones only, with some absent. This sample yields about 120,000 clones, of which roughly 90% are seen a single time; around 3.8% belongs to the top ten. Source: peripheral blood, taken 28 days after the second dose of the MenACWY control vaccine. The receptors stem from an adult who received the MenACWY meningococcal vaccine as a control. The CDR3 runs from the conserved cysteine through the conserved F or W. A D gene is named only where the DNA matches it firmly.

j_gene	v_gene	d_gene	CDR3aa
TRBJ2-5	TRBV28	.	CASSSAEETQYF
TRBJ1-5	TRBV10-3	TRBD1	CAISEDRGDNQPQHF
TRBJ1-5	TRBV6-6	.	CASSYAADQPQHF
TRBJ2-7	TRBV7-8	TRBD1	CASSPRTGFYEQYF
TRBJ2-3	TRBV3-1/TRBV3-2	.	CASAINRGTDTQYF
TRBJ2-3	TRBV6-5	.	CASSYTVEGGDTQYF
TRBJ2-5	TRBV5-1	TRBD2	CASSWTSGVQETQYF
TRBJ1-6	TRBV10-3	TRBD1	CAISDGTVNSPLHF
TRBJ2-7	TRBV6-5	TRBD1	CASSYPGTATYEQYF
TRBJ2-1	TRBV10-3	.	CAISETFNEQFF
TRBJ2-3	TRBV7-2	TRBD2	CASSSAGTSDTQYF
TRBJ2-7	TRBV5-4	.	CASSLAGGSTYEQYF
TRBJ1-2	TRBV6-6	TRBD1	CASRPGQGGGYTF
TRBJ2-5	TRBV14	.	CASSLTQGPGTQYF
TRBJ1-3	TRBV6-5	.	CASSSGSSGNTIYF
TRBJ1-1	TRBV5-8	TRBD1	CASSLGGQLFSTEAFF
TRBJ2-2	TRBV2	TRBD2	CATTTSGSRIGELFF
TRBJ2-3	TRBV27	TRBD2	CASSSRLAGALVDTQYF
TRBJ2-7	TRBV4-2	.	CASSQRWESEQYF
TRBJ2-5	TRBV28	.	CASSDLWTFQETQYF
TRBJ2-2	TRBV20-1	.	CSARWAGELFF
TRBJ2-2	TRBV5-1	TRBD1	CASSFGTDTLTGELFF
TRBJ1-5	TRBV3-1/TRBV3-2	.	CASSQEGLGSNQPQHF
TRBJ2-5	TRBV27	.	CASSPSKLETQYF
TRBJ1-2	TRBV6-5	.	CASSYTGANYGYTF
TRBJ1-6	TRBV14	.	CASSLRGLGAGSPLHF
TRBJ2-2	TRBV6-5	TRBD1	CASAGTGDTGELFF
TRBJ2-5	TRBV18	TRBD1	CASSPLVLTGDLGETQYF
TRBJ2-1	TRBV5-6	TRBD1	CASSLYPGQEMAEQFF
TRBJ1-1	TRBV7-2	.	CASSDYWGEAFF
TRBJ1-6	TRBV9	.	CASSVEFGSPLHF
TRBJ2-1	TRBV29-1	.	CSVVTFSYNEQFF
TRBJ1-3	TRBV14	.	CASSPMEGGIGNTIYF
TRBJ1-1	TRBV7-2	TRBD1	CASRNPGQGDTEAFF
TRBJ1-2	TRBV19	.	CASIGGGGYTF
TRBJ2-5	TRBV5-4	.	CASSLAETQYF
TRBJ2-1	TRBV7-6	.	CASSPAKRIVNNEQFF
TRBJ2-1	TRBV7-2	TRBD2	CASSGTSGGVGEQFF
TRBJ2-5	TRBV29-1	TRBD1	CSVLTGVETQYF
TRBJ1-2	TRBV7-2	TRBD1	CASSTRTGDLRYTF
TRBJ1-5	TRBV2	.	CASSVRELNQPQHF
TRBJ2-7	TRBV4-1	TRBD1	CASSLGQGHEQYF
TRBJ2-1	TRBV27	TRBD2	CASSLSPGLAGYNEQFF
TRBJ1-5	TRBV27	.	CASSSARSNQPQHF
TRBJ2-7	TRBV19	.	CASSNTGAGANSYEQYF
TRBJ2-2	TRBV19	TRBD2	CASSWTSDTGELFF